This T cell receptor beta chain originates from a study of PD-1 blockade in classical Hodgkin lymphoma. General study findings and limits: TCR diversity rose significantly by C4D1 in CD4+ but not CD8+ cells.

TCRdb keeps only in-frame clones here, not all; method: immunoSEQ multiplex PCR. The table records about 66,000 clones, 65% to 75% of them present only once. In every patient, relapse followed autologous stem cell transplantation, while exposure to brentuximab vedotin differed. This CDR3 has 14 residues. Per germline, CDR1 LGHNT and CDR2 FRNRAP. Germline trimming cut 4 bases from V and 7 bases from J; bases unmatched to any gene: 2. As for this clone: As yet, its antigen is unknown.

The material sequenced was peripheral blood mononuclear cells (PBMCs), taken before the second cycle of nivolumab. The chain is built from TRBV12-5 and TRBJ2-4; 12 bases are a match to TRBD2. The origin of this receptor is a human donor with classical Hodgkin lymphoma. The CDR3 protein is CASGWGLAGNIQYF. The CDR3 DNA reads as TGTGCTAGTGGTTGGGGACTAGCGGGTAACATTCAGTACTTC. Based on the CDR3 plus reference TRBV12-5 and TRBJ2-4, the full variable domain is DARVTQTPRHKVTEMGQEVTMRCQPILGHNTVFWYRQTMMQGLELLAYFRNRAPLDDSGMPKDRFSAEMPDATLATLKIQPSEPRDSAVYFCASGWGLAGNIQYFGAGTRLSVL.